The clone carrying this TCR beta chain was counted at least ten times. The CDR3 length is 15 residues. CDR1 is KGHSH and CDR2 is LQKENI in the germline V gene. V was pared by 4 bases and J by 4 bases, with 11 bases between. In TCRdb, the 5' RACE reads were re-called with MiXCR into one record per CDR3 protein. Of roughly 81,000 distinct CDR3 sequences in the sample, under 10% were seen once. The sample belongs to a study of human T cells and chemical hapten exposure. Total RNA was isolated from unfractionated whole blood. V and J are TRBV18 and TRBJ1-6, with D possibly TRBD1 on 5 matching bases. The receptor comes from a male donor in good health. CDR3 nucleotides: TGTGCCAGCTCACGCGCCGGGACTTATAATTCACCCCTCCACTTT. Its protein is CASSRAGTYNSPLHF. Together with reference TRBV18 and TRBJ1-6, the CDR3 gives the full variable domain: NAGVMQNPRHLVRRRGQEARLRCSPMKGHSHVYWYRQLPEEGLKFMVYLQKENIIDESGMPKERFSAEFPKEGPSILRIQQVVRGDSAAYFCASSRAGTYNSPLHFGNGTRLTVT.